The clone carrying this T cell receptor beta chain has a handful of counts. Researchers tagged individual cDNA molecules with unique molecular identifiers. MiXCR, applied by TCRdb to the 5' RACE reads, yields one record per CDR3 protein. The sample carries about 71,000 distinct CDR3 sequences, about 14% recorded once. This sample stems from a study of early T cells in non-severe SARS-CoV-2 infection. Germline CDR1 SEHNR, CDR2 FQNEAQ (reference sequence). The CDR3 has 15 amino acids. V was clipped by 5 bases and J by 4 bases; unmatched bases: 7. The chain joins TRBV7-9 to TRBJ2-1; 8 positions agree with TRBD2. The material was whole blood, obtained at baseline. The source is an adult who was a healthcare worker with PCR-confirmed SARS-CoV-2 infection or an uninfected control (not recorded which). The CDR3 sequence is CASSPVAGPYNEQFF. The DNA of the CDR3 is TGTGCCAGCAGCCCAGTAGCGGGGCCTTACAATGAGCAGTTCTTC.